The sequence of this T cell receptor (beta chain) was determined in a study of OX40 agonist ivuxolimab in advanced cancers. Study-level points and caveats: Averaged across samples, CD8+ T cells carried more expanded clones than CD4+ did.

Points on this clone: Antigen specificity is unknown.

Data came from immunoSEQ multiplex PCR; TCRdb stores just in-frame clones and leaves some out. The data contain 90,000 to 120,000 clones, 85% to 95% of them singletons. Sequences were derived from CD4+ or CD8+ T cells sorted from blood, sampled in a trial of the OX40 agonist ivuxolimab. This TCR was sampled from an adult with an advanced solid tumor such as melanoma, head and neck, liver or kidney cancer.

The CDR3 DNA sequence: TGTGCCAGTAGAAAGTCCGGGACCAAATTCTACGGCTACACCTTC. The encoded protein is CASRKSGTKFYGYTF. The gene calls are TRBV19 and TRBJ1-2, with D tentatively TRBD1 (5 bases). The germline V gene has CDR1 LNHDA and CDR2 SQIVND (reference sequence). V was trimmed by 6 bases and J by 8 bases, leaving 22 bases between them. The CDR3 has 15 amino acids.